The clone carrying this T cell receptor (beta chain) was picked up many times. The CDR3 has 15 amino acids. Looked up from germline, CDR1 is SGHRS and CDR2 is YFSETQ. Trimming took 5 bases from V and 4 from J; bases not matched to a gene: 8. From the RT-PCR reads, TCRdb called clonotypes with MiXCR, one entry per CDR3 protein. The table lists 650,000 to 800,000 distinct CDR3 sequences, approximately 15% of them singletons. V usage is TRBV5-1 and J usage is TRBJ2-3; TRBD1 agrees at 9 bases. The receptor's source is a female donor in good health, serving as a healthy control. The sequenced material came from memory CD4+ T cells from blood. The DNA for the CDR3 is TGCGCCAGCAGTCCCGGGACAGGGTCGGCAGATACGCAGTATTTT. Translation: CASSPGTGSADTQYF.